These 22 T cell receptor beta chains were all obtained from the same sample, sequenced in a study of blood T cell repertoires in COVID-19. Libraries were prepared by immunoSEQ multiplex PCR; TCRdb keeps only in-frame clonotypes and omits some of them. The sample contains tens of thousands of clones, just over 85% of which appear only once. Sequencing was done on a sample of peripheral blood. These receptors were taken from a middle-aged man with active COVID-19.

The J gene is TRBJ2-1, the V gene TRBV2; 7 bases agree with TRBD1. Germline V gene data show CDR1 as SNHLY and CDR2 as FYNNEI. The CDR3 is 17 residues long. J lost 10 bases, V lost 10 bases, and 25 bases had no gene match. The CDR3, as DNA: TGTGCCATCCGAATCAACTCGGGACAGAGCTTCCCGGGAGAGCAGTTCTTC. Translated: CAIRINSGQSFPGEQFF.

The V call is TRBV18, the J call TRBJ2-3; no clear D. The ends were cut back, 3 bases at V and 0 bases at J, with 4 bases in the middle. Germline V gene lookup returns CDR1 KGHSH and CDR2 LQKENI. The CDR3 has 13 amino acids. The CDR3 loop reads CASSPSSTDTQYF. The CDR3 nucleotides are TGTGCCAGCTCACCCTCTAGCACAGATACGCAGTATTTT.

The rearrangement joins TRBV21-1 to TRBJ2-7; the table's TRBD1 call for D was not verified on the DNA. TRBV21-1 is a documented pseudogene. CDR3 length: 15 residues. CDR3 sequence reads: CASSNEKTGGYEQYV. CDR3 coding DNA: TGTGCCAGCAGCAATGAGAAGACAGGGGGCTACGAGCAGTACGTC.

The gene calls are TRBV11-2 and TRBJ2-2; 14 bases match TRBD2. CDR3 length: 15 amino acids. V shed 5 bases and J 6 bases; nucleotides not matched to a gene: 2. Germline CDR1 SGHAT, CDR2 FQNNGV. This chain's CDR3 is CASSQGLAGAGELFF. The CDR3 region has the DNA TGTGCCAGCAGCCAGGGACTAGCGGGAGCCGGGGAGCTGTTTTTT.

The chain joins TRBV19 to TRBJ1-2; D gene ambiguous. V lost 6 bases and J 4 bases, leaving 15 bases between the germline ends. The germline V gene encodes CDR1 LNHDA and CDR2 SQIVND (reference sequence). This CDR3 region has 14 residues. As DNA, the CDR3 is TGTGCCAGTAGCCGTCCCCCGGGGATCTATGGCTACACCTTC. Amino acid sequence: CASSRPPGIYGYTF.

The chain employs TRBV12-3 or TRBV12-4 and TRBJ1-6, with a weak D call TRBD1 (5 bases). V gave up 8 bases and J gave up 7 bases, with 12 bases separating them. The CDR3 contains 13 residues. The chain's CDR3 is CASSQGRNSPLHF. Written as DNA, the CDR3 is TGTGCCAGCTCTCAGGGTCGCAATTCACCCCTCCACTTT.

The rearrangement joins TRBV19 to TRBJ2-2; D not certain. The CDR3 runs to 11 residues. CDR1 and CDR2 (germline): LNHDA, SQIVND (reference sequence). V was shortened by 9 bases and J by 2 bases, with 4 bases between the two germline ends. The CDR3 reads CASHNTGELFF. CDR3 DNA: TGTGCCAGCCATAACACCGGGGAGCTGTTTTTT.

The J gene is TRBJ2-2, the V gene TRBV13; D might be TRBD1 (5 bases). The CDR3 has 16 amino acids. The V end was cut by 1 base, the J end by 1 base, with 10 bases between. Per the germline V gene, CDR1 is PRHDT and CDR2 is FYEKMQ (reference sequence). CDR3 region: CASSLDPGKNTGELFF. In nucleotides, the CDR3 is TGTGCCAGCAGCTTAGACCCAGGGAAGAACACCGGGGAGCTGTTTTTT.

V usage is TRBV29-1 and J usage is TRBJ2-1; tentatively, D is TRBD2 (5 bases). This CDR3 comprises 18 residues. Germline CDR1 SQVTM, CDR2 ANQGSEA. V lost 0 bases, J lost 0 bases, and 18 bases lay in between. CDR3 coding DNA: TGCAGCGTTGAAGAGGTCAGCGGTAACCAGAGCTCCTACAATGAGCAGTTCTTC. It translates to CSVEEVSGNQSSYNEQFF.

V and J are TRBV14 and TRBJ2-1; 7 nucleotides match TRBD2. J lost 4 bases, V lost 1 base, and 7 bases had no gene match. The CDR3 loop spans 16 amino acids. Germline V lookup: CDR1 SGHDN, CDR2 FVKESK. CDR3 sequence reads: CASSQAPPSGYNEQFF. The CDR3 DNA is TGTGCCAGCAGCCAAGCCCCGCCTAGCGGTTACAATGAGCAGTTCTTC.

This clone came up a few times. Other DNA sequences in this specimen translate into the identical CDR3. The rearrangement joins TRBV12-3 or TRBV12-4 to TRBJ1-3, with no clear D. The ends were cut back, 5 bases at V and 6 bases at J, with 2 bases in the middle. The CDR3 totals 10 residues. Here the CDR3 reads CASSLNTIYF. The DNA of the CDR3 is TGTGCCAGCAGTCTAAACACCATATATTTT.

The genes are TRBV20-1 and TRBJ1-4, with a weak D call TRBD1 (6 bases). Trimming shortened V by 3 bases and J by 5 bases, and 19 bases separated the two germline ends. The CDR3 has 16 amino acids. Germline lookup yields CDR1 DFQATT and CDR2 SNEGSKA (reference sequence). The CDR3 loop is CSASSSVRQGNEKLFF. The CDR3 DNA reads TGCAGTGCTAGTTCGTCGGTTCGGCAGGGGAATGAAAAACTGTTTTTT.

The CDR3 sequence: CASQREGTRQYV. CDR3 bases: TGTGCCAGCCAGCGGGAGGGTACGCGGCAGTACGTC. This rearrangement joins TRBV6-5 to TRBJ2-7; 10 bases are a match to TRBD2. The CDR3 contains 12 residues. The germline V gene encodes CDR1 MNHEY and CDR2 SVGAGI. Trimming cost V 8 bases and J 9 bases; bases outside gene matches: 7.

The count of this clone is one. The V and J genes are TRBV21-1 and TRBJ1-4; the D call of TRBD1 is as the table states it, not checked on the DNA. TRBV21-1 counts as a pseudogene. This CDR3 has 19 amino acids. The CDR3 region is CASSLFGQGRWSKNEKLFF. For the CDR3, the DNA is TGTGCCAGCAGCCTCTTTGGACAGGGGAGGTGGAGCAAGAATGAAAAACTGTTTTTT.

This clone was recorded only once. The chain is built from TRBV25-1 and TRBJ1-1, with TRBD1 matching over 8 bases. The ends lost 4 bases at V and 11 bases at J; junction bases unmatched: 15. The CDR3 is made up of 15 amino acids. CDR1 is MGHDK, CDR2 SYGVNS, per germline. This chain's CDR3 is CASSAKTGTGFGAFF. CDR3 bases: TGTGCCAGCAGTGCCAAAACCGGGACAGGTTTTGGGGCTTTCTTT.

The chain employs TRBV5-5 and TRBJ2-7, with D perhaps TRBD1 (6 bases). The V and J ends lost 0 bases and 2 bases respectively, with 12 bases between them. Germline V gene lookup returns CDR1 SGHKS and CDR2 YYEKEE (reference sequence). This CDR3 comprises 15 residues. Here the CDR3 DNA reads TGTGCCAGCAGCTTGGCAGGGGTGGTAACCTACGAGCAGTACTTC. It specifies CASSLAGVVTYEQYF.

The rearrangement links TRBV7-9 to TRBJ1-3; D gene uncertain. The CDR3 consists of 16 residues. Trimming removed 5 bases at V and 0 bases at J, with 14 bases between. The germline gives CDR1 SEHNR, CDR2 FQNEAQ (reference sequence). This chain's CDR3 is CASSTDGRSSGNTIYF. DNA of the CDR3: TGTGCCAGCAGCACCGACGGGAGATCCTCTGGAAACACCATATATTTT.

V gene TRBV27 combines with J gene TRBJ1-5; D might be TRBD1 (5 bases). The CDR3 length is 15 residues. V was shortened by 3 bases and J by 5 bases, with 14 bases between the two germline ends. In germline, CDR1 is MNHEY, CDR2 SMNVEV (reference sequence). The CDR3 loop reads CASSFRAGYDQPQHF. The CDR3 DNA reads as TGTGCCAGCAGTTTTCGGGCAGGGTATGATCAGCCCCAGCATTTT.

The gene calls are TRBV27 and TRBJ2-1; D remains ambiguous. The germline V gene encodes CDR1 MNHEY and CDR2 SMNVEV (reference sequence). The V gene lost 2 bases and the J gene lost 0 bases, with 11 bases spanning the gap. The CDR3 is made up of 16 amino acids. The CDR3 protein is CASSLIGSPSYNEQFF. CDR3 in DNA: TGTGCCAGCAGTTTAATCGGTAGTCCCTCCTACAATGAGCAGTTCTTC.

V is TRBV11-2 and J is TRBJ2-7; D gene unclear. Germline-derived CDR1 and CDR2 are SGHAT and FQNNGV. Trimming shortened V by 1 base and J by 1 base, and 5 bases separated the two germline ends. There are 13 residues in the CDR3. The CDR3 here is CASSLGASYEQYF. DNA of the CDR3: TGTGCCAGCAGCTTAGGGGCTTCCTACGAGCAGTACTTC.

V usage is TRBV18 and J usage is TRBJ2-5, with no clear D. V lost 0 bases to trimming and J lost 1 base, with 6 bases between them. Germline loops: CDR1 KGHSH, CDR2 LQKENI. The CDR3 has 14 residues. The CDR3 loop is CASSPPGSQETQYF. Written as DNA, the CDR3 is TGTGCCAGCTCACCACCTGGCAGCCAAGAGACCCAGTACTTC.

This chain links TRBV11-3 with TRBJ2-7; tentative D call: TRBD2 (6 bases). The V and J ends lost 3 bases and 3 bases respectively, with 12 bases between them. CDR1 is SGHNT and CDR2 is YENEEA in the germline V gene. The CDR3 has 14 amino acids. CDR3 sequence: CASSLGGGDYEQYV. The DNA for the CDR3 is TGTGCCAGCAGCTTGGGAGGAGGAGACTACGAGCAGTACGTC.